A selection of T cell receptor beta chains follows, all from one sample in a study of Ad26.COV2.S vaccination and SARS-CoV-2 variants. TCRdb's table, derived via immunoSEQ multiplex PCR, lists solely in-frame clones and lacks some. The repertoire holds 440,000 or so clones, roughly 91% seen once, with approximately 4.5% in the top ten. The specimen comprised peripheral blood, sampled in a trial of Ad26.COV2.S vaccine versus placebo. The receptors here all came from a person between 18 and 60 years old who received the Ad26.COV2.S COVID-19 vaccine or a placebo. CDR3s include the opening cysteine and the closing phenylalanine or tryptophan. A D gene is named only where the DNA matches it firmly. Part of the rows lack a size; the others show once, few, many or a class for expanded clones.

J,D,V,length,size,CDR3,DNA
TRBJ1-1,.,TRBV7-3,14,.,CASSLRDGNTEAFF,TGTGCCAGCAGCTTAAGGGACGGGAACACTGAAGCTTTCTTT
TRBJ2-5,.,TRBV2,11,.,CASSAGETQYF,TGTGCCAGCAGTGCAGGCGAGACCCAGTACTTC
TRBJ2-2,.,TRBV9,14,.,CASGGVENTGELFF,TGTGCCAGCGGCGGCGTCGAAAACACCGGGGAGCTGTTTTTT
TRBJ2-5,.,TRBV20-1,11,.,CRGATVETQYF,TGCAGGGGAGCCACGGTAGAGACCCAGTACTTC
TRBJ2-3,TRBD2,TRBV7-7,15,once,CASSFASGSADTQYF,TGTGCCAGCAGCTTTGCCAGCGGGAGCGCAGATACGCAGTATTTT
TRBJ2-1,TRBD1,TRBV29-1,11,once,CSVSRGNEQFF,TGCAGCGTCTCCAGGGGGAATGAGCAGTTCTTC
TRBJ1-1,TRBD1,TRBV9,16,.,CASSVGQGARNTEAFF,TGTGCCAGCAGCGTAGGACAGGGGGCGAGGAACACTGAAGCTTTCTTT
TRBJ2-7,.,TRBV5-1,13,.,CASSLVSSDEQYF,TGCGCCAGCAGCTTGGTATCCAGTGACGAGCAGTACTTC
TRBJ2-6,TRBD1,TRBV7-9,18,once,CASSLAGGQGAGANVLTF,TGTGCCAGCAGCTTAGCTGGGGGACAGGGTGCTGGGGCCAACGTCCTGACTTTC
TRBJ2-5,TRBD2,TRBV5-8,15,.,CASSRGLAGQETQYF,TGTGCCAGCAGCCGCGGACTAGCGGGACAAGAGACCCAGTACTTC
TRBJ2-1,TRBD2,TRBV27,16,.,CASNPLAGSSYNEQFF,TGTGCCAGCAACCCCCTAGCGGGTAGCTCCTACAATGAGCAGTTCTTC
TRBJ2-3,.,TRBV11-3,14,.,CASSLRGVADTQYF,TGTGCCAGCAGCTTAAGAGGGGTGGCAGATACGCAGTATTTT
TRBJ2-2,.,TRBV7-8,14,.,CASSLTSEAGELFF,TGTGCCAGCAGCTTAACCAGCGAAGCCGGGGAGCTGTTTTTT
TRBJ1-4,TRBD1,TRBV3-1/TRBV3-2,14,.,CASSSTGLGEKLFF,TGTGCCAGCAGCTCGACAGGGTTAGGTGAAAAACTGTTTTTT
TRBJ2-1,TRBD2,TRBV10-3,14,.,CAISTSGSNNEQFF,TGTGCCATCAGTACTAGCGGGAGCAATAATGAGCAGTTCTTC
TRBJ2-1,.,TRBV5-1,13,.,CASSYSDRNEQFF,TGCGCCAGCAGCTATAGTGATCGCAATGAGCAGTTCTTC
TRBJ2-7,.,TRBV5-1,14,.,CASSPDGWETGQYF,TGCGCCAGCAGCCCCGACGGGTGGGAAACGGGGCAGTACTTC
TRBJ1-5,.,TRBV4-1,17,few,CASSQDRTSLNNQPQHF,TGCGCCAGCAGCCAAGATCGAACAAGCCTAAACAATCAGCCCCAGCATTTT
TRBJ2-6,TRBD2,TRBV6-4,21,.,CASSVSDRLRASGSRANVLTF,TGTGCCAGCAGTGTCTCGGACAGACTGAGGGCTAGCGGGAGTCGGGCCAACGTCCTGACTTTC
TRBJ1-2,TRBD1,TRBV4-2,16,few,CASSQGGTGSFYGYTF,TGTGCCAGCAGCCAAGGTGGGACAGGGTCCTTCTATGGCTACACCTTC
TRBJ1-2,.,TRBV6-6,14,once,CASSYPGQNYGYTF,TGTGCCAGCAGTTACCCCGGGCAGAACTATGGCTACACCTTC
TRBJ2-1,TRBD2,TRBV29-1,17,.,CSVEGMSGAHSYNEQFF,TGCAGCGTTGAAGGGATGAGCGGGGCCCACTCCTACAATGAGCAGTTCTTC
TRBJ1-5,TRBD1,TRBV19,15,.,CASTLDRGPNQPQHF,TGTGCCAGTACCCTCGACAGGGGGCCAAATCAGCCCCAGCATTTT
TRBJ2-7,.,TRBV3-1/TRBV3-2,12,.,CASSQGRAEQYF,TGTGCCAGCAGCCAAGGCAGGGCCGAGCAGTACTTC
TRBJ1-1,.,TRBV9,15,.,CASSEEGHTGTEAFF,TGTGCCAGCAGCGAGGAGGGGCATACCGGCACTGAAGCTTTCTTT
TRBJ1-2,TRBD1,TRBV7-8,15,.,CASSFETGANYGYTF,TGTGCCAGCAGCTTCGAGACAGGGGCTAACTATGGCTACACCTTC
TRBJ2-3,.,TRBV4-2,16,.,CASSQEWKTSTDTQYF,TGTGCCAGCAGCCAGGAATGGAAAACTAGCACAGATACGCAGTATTTT
TRBJ2-3,.,TRBV15,14,.,CATSTSASTDTQYF,TGTGCCACCAGCACATCCGCTAGCACAGATACGCAGTATTTT
TRBJ2-6,.,TRBV7-2,15,.,CASSLTSSGANVLTF,TGTGCCAGCAGCTTGACCAGCTCTGGGGCCAACGTCCTGACTTTC
TRBJ1-1,.,TRBV28,12,.,CASSLRGAEAFF,TGTGCCAGCAGTTTACGAGGTGCTGAAGCTTTCTTT
TRBJ2-3,.,TRBV7-9,15,.,CASSFEGPAADTQYF,TGTGCCAGCAGCTTCGAAGGCCCGGCGGCAGATACGCAGTATTTT
TRBJ1-2,.,TRBV29-1,11,.,CSPSHLHGYTF,TGCAGCCCTAGCCACCTTCATGGCTACACCTTC
TRBJ2-6,TRBD1,TRBV5-1,16,.,CASSLGQGPGANVLTF,TGCGCCAGCAGCTTGGGACAGGGCCCCGGGGCCAACGTCCTGACTTTC
TRBJ2-7,.,TRBV10-3,14,.,CAIRGSEGSYEQYF,TGTGCCATCAGAGGGTCGGAGGGCTCCTACGAGCAGTACTTC
TRBJ1-1,TRBD1,TRBV10-2,14,.,CASSARDRATEAFF,TGCGCCAGCAGCGCCCGGGACAGGGCCACTGAAGCTTTCTTT
TRBJ1-3,TRBD1,TRBV14,17,.,CASSQDLPRGTGNTIYF,TGTGCCAGCAGCCAAGATCTCCCCAGGGGGACTGGAAACACCATATATTTT
TRBJ2-3,.,TRBV3-1/TRBV3-2,12,.,CASSQTTDTQYF,TGTGCCAGCAGCCAGACCACAGATACGCAGTATTTT
TRBJ2-1,TRBD1,TRBV6-5,12,few,CASTTGGDEQFF,TGTGCCAGCACTACAGGGGGCGATGAGCAGTTCTTC
TRBJ1-3,TRBD1,TRBV28,15,few,CASSGTALSGNTIYF,TGTGCCAGCAGCGGGACAGCCCTCTCTGGAAACACCATATATTTT
TRBJ1-1,TRBD1,TRBV7-6,16,.,CASSLDRGRRSSEAFF,TGTGCCAGCAGCTTAGACAGGGGGCGAAGAAGCTCTGAAGCTTTCTTT
TRBJ2-1,.,TRBV21-1,19,.,CASSKIRRGGLAVYNEQFF,TGTGCCAGCAGCAAGATAAGGCGCGGGGGACTAGCGGTCTACAATGAGCAGTTCTTC
TRBJ2-3,TRBD1,TRBV19,16,once,CASSISTGVVSDTQYF,TGTGCCAGTAGTATTAGCACAGGGGTTGTTTCGGATACGCAGTATTTT
TRBJ2-7,.,TRBV30,12,once,CARDVRGGHQYF,TGTGCCCGGGACGTCAGAGGGGGTCATCAGTACTTC
TRBJ1-5,.,TRBV4-2,13,.,CASSQDEGQPQHF,TGTGCCAGCAGCCAAGATGAGGGTCAGCCCCAGCATTTT
TRBJ1-5,TRBD1,TRBV28,15,.,CASSSAGQGNQPQHF,TGTGCCAGCAGTTCAGCCGGACAGGGGAATCAGCCCCAGCATTTT
TRBJ2-4,.,TRBV28,13,.,CASTPLAKNIQYF,TGTGCCAGCACCCCTTTAGCCAAAAACATTCAGTACTTC
TRBJ1-1,.,TRBV5-1,15,.,CASSLDGSYYTEAFF,TGCGCCAGCAGCTTGGATGGGTCATACTACACTGAAGCTTTCTTT
TRBJ1-2,.,TRBV28,14,.,CASSLPLAGHGYTF,TGTGCCAGCAGTTTACCCCTCGCCGGGCATGGCTACACCTTC
TRBJ1-4,.,TRBV19,16,.,CASSPGHPQKGEKLFF,TGTGCCAGTAGTCCGGGACACCCGCAGAAGGGTGAAAAACTGTTTTTT
TRBJ2-7,.,TRBV19,16,.,CASSIVPLRGTDEQYF,TGTGCCAGTAGTATAGTCCCCCTCCGGGGGACCGACGAGCAGTACTTC
TRBJ2-2,.,TRBV15,15,.,CATSSRFGGTGELFF,TGTGCCACCTCGTCTAGATTCGGTGGGACCGGGGAGCTGTTTTTT
TRBJ2-7,.,TRBV13,14,.,CASSPALLIYEQYF,TGTGCCAGCAGCCCGGCCCTGTTAATTTACGAGCAGTACTTC
TRBJ1-2,TRBD1,TRBV28,15,.,CASSPPTGGTHGYTF,TGTGCCAGCAGCCCCCCCACAGGGGGCACCCATGGCTACACCTTC
TRBJ1-1,.,TRBV2,13,.,CASSEEGVTEAFF,TGTGCCAGCAGTGAAGAGGGCGTTACTGAAGCTTTCTTT
TRBJ2-1,.,TRBV5-8,12,.,CASSAPWDEQFF,TGTGCCAGCAGCGCCCCGTGGGATGAGCAGTTCTTC
TRBJ1-2,.,TRBV19,17,.,CASSPRGSDWRAYGYTF,TGTGCCAGTAGTCCCAGGGGTTCGGACTGGAGGGCCTATGGCTACACCTTC
TRBJ2-7,TRBD2,TRBV27,15,.,CASSLLREDGYEQYF,TGTGCCAGCAGTTTATTGCGGGAGGACGGCTACGAGCAGTACTTC
TRBJ2-7,.,TRBV14,11,few,CASSQSYEQYF,TGTGCCAGCAGCCAATCCTACGAGCAGTACTTC
TRBJ2-7,.,TRBV5-1,14,.,CASSVGLAIYEQYF,TGCGCCAGCAGCGTGGGACTCGCTATCTACGAGCAGTACTTC